The 16 T cell receptor beta chains presented below share a single source sample, sequenced in a study of PD-1 blockade in mismatch repair-deficient tumors. The repertoire was sequenced with immunoSEQ multiplex PCR; TCRdb's copy has only in-frame clones and lacks some. The sample contains tens of thousands of clones, over 70% of which appear only once. The sample here was peripheral blood, taken roughly 21 weeks after starting pembrolizumab. These receptors were taken from an adult with mismatch repair-deficient cancer.

V is TRBV6-5 and J is TRBJ1-2; D unclear. Trimming removed 4 bases at V and 7 bases at J, with 16 bases between. The CDR3 runs to 14 residues. Germline values: CDR1 MNHEY, CDR2 SVGAGI. The CDR3 bases are TGTGCCAGCAGTTCGGGCAGTACCCCGTCTGGCTACACCTTC. Its protein product is CASSSGSTPSGYTF.

The rearrangement uses TRBV13 and TRBJ1-1; 7 positions match TRBD1. Trimming cost V 4 bases and J 1 base; bases outside gene matches: 3. Germline V gene lookup returns CDR1 PRHDT and CDR2 FYEKMQ (reference sequence). This CDR3 contains 14 residues. CDR3 residues: CASSSGQKNTEAFF. The CDR3 bases are TGTGCCAGCAGCTCGGGACAGAAGAACACTGAAGCTTTCTTT.

The chain recombines TRBV5-8 with TRBJ1-5, with a tentative D call TRBD1 (6 bases). Germline values: CDR1 SGHTS, CDR2 YDEGEE. V was pared by 3 bases and J by 1 base, with 17 bases between. CDR3 length: 17 residues. The DNA of the CDR3 is TGTGCCAGCAGCTACTGGGGGGCGGAGCTAAGCAATCAGCCCCAGCATTTT. Translated, it gives CASSYWGAELSNQPQHF.

This rearrangement joins TRBV4-2 to TRBJ2-7; D is perhaps TRBD2 (5 bases). Germline V gene lookup returns CDR1 LGHNA and CDR2 YNFKEQ. The CDR3 consists of 13 residues. V lost 5 bases, J lost 5 bases, and 13 bases lay in between. CDR3 sequence (DNA): TGTGCCAGCAGCTTAGTTCCCGGGGACGAGCAGTACTTC. It yields the protein CASSLVPGDEQYF.

The rearrangement links TRBV2 to TRBJ2-3, with D perhaps matching TRBD1 or TRBD2 (5 bases each). Per germline, CDR1 SNHLY and CDR2 FYNNEI. The germline V and J ends were trimmed by 3 bases and 2 bases, with 15 bases remaining between them. The CDR3 extends over 16 amino acids. The chain's CDR3 is CASSDEPGRTTDTQYF. The CDR3, as DNA: TGTGCCAGCAGTGACGAGCCGGGACGGACCACAGATACGCAGTATTTT.

This clone was counted once. The CDR3 region is CASRAAGAPNEKLFF. CDR3 DNA: TGTGCCAGCAGGGCAGCGGGGGCCCCTAATGAAAAACTGTTTTTT. This chain joins TRBV2 and TRBJ1-4; tentatively, D is TRBD1 (6 bases). V shed 6 bases and J shed 3 bases, with 14 bases lying between them. Germline V CDR1 and CDR2: SNHLY, FYNNEI. The CDR3 is 15 residues long.

This rearrangement joins TRBV25-1 to TRBJ2-6; maybe TRBD1 (6 bases). This CDR3 has 18 amino acids. V gave up 4 bases and J gave up 0 bases, with 16 bases separating them. The germline V gene has CDR1 MGHDK and CDR2 SYGVNS. The CDR3 here is CASSAFTGTSSGANVLTF. For the CDR3, the DNA is TGTGCCAGCAGTGCGTTCACAGGGACAAGCTCTGGGGCCAACGTCCTGACTTTC. Full variable domain (remainder filled in from reference TRBV25-1 and TRBJ2-6): EADIYQTPRYLVIGTGKKITLECSQTMGHDKMYWYQQDPGMELHLIHYSYGVNSTEKGDLSSESTVSRIRTEHFPLTLESARPSHTSQYLCASSAFTGTSSGANVLTFGAGSRLTVL.

This clone was counted between two and nine times. The genes are TRBV2 and TRBJ2-7, with D maybe TRBD2 (6 bases). Germline CDR1 SNHLY, CDR2 FYNNEI. This CDR3 is 14 amino acids long. V was trimmed by 8 bases and J by 4 bases, leaving 18 bases between them. The CDR3 protein is CASPPGLQPYEQYF. The CDR3 nucleotides are TGTGCCAGCCCGCCGGGACTCCAGCCATACGAGCAGTACTTC.

The J gene is TRBJ1-2, the V gene TRBV30; D remains unclear. Germline loops: CDR1 GTSNPN, CDR2 SVGIG (reference sequence). This CDR3 has 13 residues. Trimming removed 0 bases at V and 2 bases at J, with 7 bases between. The CDR3 DNA sequence: TGTGCCTGGAGTGTATCGGAGAACTATGGCTACACCTTC. Residues: CAWSVSENYGYTF.

The chain links TRBV18 to TRBJ1-4; the D gene is possibly TRBD1 (6 bases). Germline loops: CDR1 KGHSH, CDR2 LQKENI. This CDR3 comprises 17 residues. The V gene lost 0 bases and the J gene lost 6 bases, with 17 bases spanning the gap. The DNA for the CDR3 is TGTGCCAGCTCACCACCGTACAGGGAAACAGGGCATGAAAAACTGTTTTTT. It yields the protein CASSPPYRETGHEKLFF.

The chain is built from TRBV6-6 and TRBJ2-2, with D unresolved. Deletions cut 0 bases from V and 4 bases from J, with 9 bases between. The germline gives CDR1 MNHNY, CDR2 SVGAGI (reference sequence). The CDR3 is made up of 15 amino acids. DNA for the CDR3: TGTGCCAGCAGTTACTCCCCAATTAGCACCGGGGAGCTGTTTTTT. This sequence encodes CASSYSPISTGELFF.

The J gene is TRBJ2-7, the V gene TRBV5-6; D might be TRBD1 (6 bases). V dropped 2 bases and J dropped 2 bases, with 17 bases sitting between them. Germline CDR1 SGHDT, CDR2 YYEEEE. This CDR3 is 16 amino acids long. The CDR3 reads CASSFFVYRDPYEQYF. The CDR3 DNA follows: TGTGCCAGCAGCTTCTTTGTGTACAGGGATCCCTACGAGCAGTACTTC.

The chain has TRBV7-8 and TRBJ1-5; D unresolved. The V and J ends lost 5 bases and 2 bases respectively, with 13 bases between them. Germline V gives CDR1 SGHVS, CDR2 FQNEAQ. The CDR3 is 15 residues long. CDR3 protein: CASSRRDNGNQPQHF. In nucleotides, the CDR3 is TGTGCCAGCAGCAGACGGGATAACGGCAATCAGCCCCAGCATTTT. The full variable domain, its missing parts supplied by reference TRBV7-8 and TRBJ1-5, is GAGVSQSPRYKVAKRGQDVALRCDPISGHVSLFWYQQALGQGPEFLTYFQNEAQLDKSGLPSDRFFAERPEGSVSTLKIQRTQQEDSAVYLCASSRRDNGNQPQHFGDGTRLSIL.

CDR3 protein: CSVEETGIDQPQHF. The CDR3 coding sequence is TGCAGCGTTGAAGAAACGGGGATTGATCAGCCCCAGCATTTT. This sequence joins TRBV29-1 and TRBJ1-5; D is unresolved. V lost 0 bases to trimming and J lost 5 bases, with 11 bases between them. The CDR3 runs to 14 residues. Germline CDR1 and CDR2: SQVTM and ANQGSEA.

The count of this clone is one. The chain joins TRBV7-6 to TRBJ2-1, with D perhaps given as TRBD1 or TRBD2 (6 bases each). V shed 4 bases and J shed 8 bases, with 21 bases lying between them. CDR1 and CDR2 from the germline V gene are SGHVS and FNYEAQ. The CDR3 has 16 amino acids. CDR3 sequence: CASSSNQDRGRDEQFF. The CDR3 DNA reads as TGTGCCAGCAGCTCAAACCAGGATCGGGGGCGGGATGAGCAGTTCTTC.

The genes are TRBV9 and TRBJ2-1, with 7 bases identical to TRBD2. The V segment lost 2 bases and the J segment 7 bases; nucleotides outside the gene matches: 9. Germline V gene lookup returns CDR1 SGDLS and CDR2 YYNGEE. The length of the CDR3 is 15 residues. The CDR3 region has the DNA TGTGCCAGCAGCGTGACCGGCGGGAGTCAGAATGAGCAGTTCTTC. Its translation is CASSVTGGSQNEQFF.